This TCR beta chain comes out of a study of shared clonotypes between healthy human individuals. The protocol was immunoSEQ multiplex PCR, while the TCRdb copy is restricted to in-frame clones and leaves out a portion. The table records 470,000 or so clones, around 85% of them present only once. CDR1 and CDR2 (germline): MGHRA, YSYEKL. The length of the CDR3 is 13 residues. Only one count was recorded for this clone. As the CDR3 is not closed by the conserved phenylalanine or tryptophan, this likely results from a read error. Sequenced input: PBMCs. The sequence derives from a woman aged 40 to 50 in good health. Some clones in this sample may be carry-over from other donors' samples. The gene calls are TRBV4-1 and TRBJ2-7; tentatively, D is TRBD1 or TRBD2 (5 bases each). The CDR3 DNA is TGCACCAGCAGAAGGGACCTCAATTCCGAGCAGTACCTC. The encoded protein is CTSRRDLNSEQYL.